The present T cell receptor beta chain was sequenced within a study of spatial heterogeneity in lung cancer. Each TCR cDNA molecule bore a unique molecular identifier. TCRdb independently ran MiXCR on the 5' RACE reads; one entry per CDR3 protein. The sample shows 55,000 to 70,000 distinct CDR3 sequences, about 6.3% of them seen only once. Time point specified: sample taken at primary tumor resection. Untreated early-stage non-small cell lung cancer patients, roughly 72 in total, were the donors. Unsorted whole RNA of tumor, nontumor lung or frozen PBMC was sequenced. V shed 6 bases and J shed 2 bases, with 14 bases lying between them. The CDR3 consists of 16 residues. The germline V gene has CDR1 MDHEN and CDR2 SYDVKM.

The chain joins TRBV28 to TRBJ2-6, with a possible D match to TRBD2 (5 bases). This TCR was sampled from a female donor with early-stage non-small cell lung cancer. Sequencing used PBMCs, obtained at surgery. The CDR3 DNA reads TGTGCCAGCAGATCGCCGGGGAAGGCTGGGGCCAACGTCCTGACTTTC. The encoded protein is CASRSPGKAGANVLTF.